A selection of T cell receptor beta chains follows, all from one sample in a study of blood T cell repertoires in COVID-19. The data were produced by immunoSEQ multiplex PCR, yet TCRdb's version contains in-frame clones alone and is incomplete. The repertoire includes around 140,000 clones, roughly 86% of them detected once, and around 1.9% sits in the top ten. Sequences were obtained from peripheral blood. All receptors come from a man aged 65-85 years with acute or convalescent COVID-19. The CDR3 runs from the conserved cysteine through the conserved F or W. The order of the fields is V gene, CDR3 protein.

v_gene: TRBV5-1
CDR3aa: CASSPPGGGGNNEQFF

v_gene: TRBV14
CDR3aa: CASSRRGSGVQETQYF

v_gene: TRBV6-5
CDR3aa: CASSFESSSGNTIYF

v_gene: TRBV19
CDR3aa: CASSSRSPSGEQYF

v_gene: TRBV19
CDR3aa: CASSIGGRDTGELFF

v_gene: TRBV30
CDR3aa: CAWSVTGGNEQFF

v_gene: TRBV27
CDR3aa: CASSLSRISNEQFF

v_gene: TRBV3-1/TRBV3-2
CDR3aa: CASSRTGTISSGANVLTF

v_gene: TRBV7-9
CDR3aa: CATDGTSGASTDTQYF

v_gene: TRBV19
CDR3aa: CASSWGGNTGELFF

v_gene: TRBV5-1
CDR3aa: CASSLSSDSSGNTIYF

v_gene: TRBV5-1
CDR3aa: CASSLPGVQETQYF

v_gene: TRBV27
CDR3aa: CASSLSPSLTNQETQYF

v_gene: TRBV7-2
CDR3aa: CASSSAGTTKETQYF

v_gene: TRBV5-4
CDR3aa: CASSEDLAGHSYEQYF

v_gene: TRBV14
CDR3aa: CASRNSGGGYNEQFF

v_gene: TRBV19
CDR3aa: CASRDLTGGNQPQHF

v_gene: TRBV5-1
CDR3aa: CASSPGQGWDTEAFF

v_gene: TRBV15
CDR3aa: CATSSSHRDEQYF

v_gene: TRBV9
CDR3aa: CASSAGLAGSRGTGELFF

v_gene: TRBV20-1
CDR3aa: CSASLTKTGGLTEAFF

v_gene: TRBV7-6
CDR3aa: CASSLGEGRNTEAFF

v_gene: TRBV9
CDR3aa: CASSPGTGGTGELFF

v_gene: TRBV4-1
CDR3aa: CASSQASGLGGGYTF

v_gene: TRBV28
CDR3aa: CASSLGDRNQPQHF

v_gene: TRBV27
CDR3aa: CASSLPRQGVYSNQPQHF

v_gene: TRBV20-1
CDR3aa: CSASTGEVPDTQYF

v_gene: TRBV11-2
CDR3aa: CASSLDRTGGNSPLHF

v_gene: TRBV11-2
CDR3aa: CASSPGTGYTNQPQHF

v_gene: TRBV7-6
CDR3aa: CASRLGTAQETQYF

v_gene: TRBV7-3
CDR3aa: CASSTSDSGDTQYF

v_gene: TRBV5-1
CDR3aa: CASTTGAGTGELFF

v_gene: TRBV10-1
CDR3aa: CASSESTGNYGYTF

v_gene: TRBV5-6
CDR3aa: CASSLGLDQPQHF

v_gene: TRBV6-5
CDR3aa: CASSRDYEQYF

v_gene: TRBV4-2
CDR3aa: CASSQRGGTEAFF